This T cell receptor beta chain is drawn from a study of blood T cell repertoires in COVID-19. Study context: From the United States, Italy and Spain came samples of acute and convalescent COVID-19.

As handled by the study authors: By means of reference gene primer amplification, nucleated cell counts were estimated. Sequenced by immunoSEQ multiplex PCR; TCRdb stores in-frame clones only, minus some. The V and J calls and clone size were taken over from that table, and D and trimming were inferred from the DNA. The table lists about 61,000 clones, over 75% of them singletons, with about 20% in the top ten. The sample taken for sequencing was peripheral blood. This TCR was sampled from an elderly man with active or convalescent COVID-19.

The CDR3 DNA follows: TGTGCCAGCACACCAGGGGACACACACGAGCAGTACTTC. This gives the protein CASTPGDTHEQYF. The genes are TRBV3-1 (or the pseudogene TRBV3-2) and TRBJ2-7; D perhaps matches TRBD1 (6 bases). Germline-derived CDR1 and CDR2 are LGHDT and YNNKEL (reference sequence). The V end lost 7 bases, the J end lost 5 bases, and 15 bases lay between the germline ends. The CDR3 sequence is 13 residues long.